This T cell receptor (beta chain) was found in a study of blood T cell repertoires in COVID-19. The data were produced by immunoSEQ multiplex PCR, yet TCRdb's version contains in-frame clones alone and is incomplete. In the table there are about 300,000 clones, 80% to 90% of which are singletons. Germline trimming cut 4 bases from V and 0 bases from J; bases unmatched to any gene: 6. Looked up from germline, CDR1 is MDHEN and CDR2 is SYDVKM. This CDR3 has 15 residues. V usage is TRBV28 and J usage is TRBJ2-7; 7 bases map to TRBD1. The source material was peripheral blood. The clonotype originates from a man aged 18 to 35 who had recovered from COVID-19. DNA for the CDR3: TGTGCCAGCAGTTCCGGGACAGCGAGCTCCTACGAGCAGTACTTC. It encodes CASSSGTASSYEQYF.